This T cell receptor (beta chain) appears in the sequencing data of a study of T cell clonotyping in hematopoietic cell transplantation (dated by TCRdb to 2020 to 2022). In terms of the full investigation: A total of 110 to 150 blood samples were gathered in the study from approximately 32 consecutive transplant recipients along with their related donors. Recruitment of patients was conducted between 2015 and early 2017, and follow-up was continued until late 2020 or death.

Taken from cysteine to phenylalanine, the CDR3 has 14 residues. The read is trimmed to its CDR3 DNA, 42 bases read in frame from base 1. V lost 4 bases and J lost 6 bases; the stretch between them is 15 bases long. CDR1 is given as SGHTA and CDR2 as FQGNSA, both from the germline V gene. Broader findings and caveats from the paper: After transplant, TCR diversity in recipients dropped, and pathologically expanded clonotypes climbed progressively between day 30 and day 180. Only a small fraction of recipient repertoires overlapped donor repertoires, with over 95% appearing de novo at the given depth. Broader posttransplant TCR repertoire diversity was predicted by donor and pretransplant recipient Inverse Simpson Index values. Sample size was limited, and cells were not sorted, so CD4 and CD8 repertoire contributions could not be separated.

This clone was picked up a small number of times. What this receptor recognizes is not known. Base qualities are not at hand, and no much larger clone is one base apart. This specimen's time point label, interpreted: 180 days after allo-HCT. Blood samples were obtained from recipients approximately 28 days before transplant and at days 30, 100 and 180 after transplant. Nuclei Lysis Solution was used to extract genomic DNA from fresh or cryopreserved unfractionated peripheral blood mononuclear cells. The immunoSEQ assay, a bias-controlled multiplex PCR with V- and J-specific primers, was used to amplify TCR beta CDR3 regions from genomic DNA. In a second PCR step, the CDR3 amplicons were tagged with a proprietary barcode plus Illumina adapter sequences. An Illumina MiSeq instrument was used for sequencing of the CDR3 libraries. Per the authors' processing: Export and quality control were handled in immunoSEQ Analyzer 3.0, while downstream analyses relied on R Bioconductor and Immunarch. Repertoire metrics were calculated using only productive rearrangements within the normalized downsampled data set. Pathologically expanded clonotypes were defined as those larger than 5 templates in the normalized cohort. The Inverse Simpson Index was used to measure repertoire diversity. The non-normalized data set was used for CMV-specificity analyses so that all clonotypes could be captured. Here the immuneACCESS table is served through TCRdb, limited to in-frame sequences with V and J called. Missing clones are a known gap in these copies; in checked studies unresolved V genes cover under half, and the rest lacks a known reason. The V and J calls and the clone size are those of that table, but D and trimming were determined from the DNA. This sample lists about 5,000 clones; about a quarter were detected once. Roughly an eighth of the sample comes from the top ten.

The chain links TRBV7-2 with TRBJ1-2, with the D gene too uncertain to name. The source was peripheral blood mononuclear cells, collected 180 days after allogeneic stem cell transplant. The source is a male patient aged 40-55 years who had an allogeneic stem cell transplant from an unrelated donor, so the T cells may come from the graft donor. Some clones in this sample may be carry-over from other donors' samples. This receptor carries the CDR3 CASSSFEGADGYTF. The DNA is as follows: TGTGCCAGCAGCTCCTTCGAGGGTGCTGATGGCTACACCTTC.